The entry below gives a single T cell receptor (beta chain) sequence along with its context. Its antigen is not identified. This entry belongs to a study of PD-1 blockade in classical Hodgkin lymphoma. Study findings and constraints: In newly diagnosed patients, baseline TCR diversity was reportedly below that of healthy donors. Repertoire difference causes, possibly disease activity or prior therapy, remain undefined.

Germline V lookup: CDR1 GTSNPN, CDR2 SVGIG (reference sequence). The CDR3 spans 13 residues. J was trimmed by 3 bases and V by 5 bases; bases with no gene match: 7. The sample's time point: newly diagnosed, previously untreated cHL patient sample. Using magnetic negative selection, the CD4+ T cells were separated out of thawed PBMCs. Untreated, newly diagnosed classical Hodgkin lymphoma PBMCs served for comparison. The protocol was immunoSEQ multiplex PCR, while the TCRdb copy is restricted to in-frame clones and leaves out a portion. The sample includes more than 15,000 clones, 92% of them seen just once.

The rearrangement links TRBV30 to TRBJ2-7; 7 bases line up with TRBD2. This TCR was sampled from a human donor with classical Hodgkin lymphoma. Specimen: CD4+ T cells from blood. CDR3 nucleotide sequence: TGTGCCTGGGTACCAGCGGGATTCTACGAGCAGTACTTC. The encoded protein is CAWVPAGFYEQYF.